This T cell receptor beta chain appears in the sequencing data of a study of a mutant IDH1 vaccine in newly diagnosed glioma (dated by TCRdb to the early 2020s). Regarding the research as a whole: Patients received eight vaccinations in weeks 1, 3, 5, 7, 11, 15, 19 and 23, corresponding to visits V03 through V10. Of the approximately 32 treated patients, around 60% were male and approximately 38% were female, and the mean age was approximately 40 years. Vaccination started 4-6 weeks after radiotherapy alone, or was given together with temozolomide cycles in the groups whose treatment included chemotherapy. Before enrollment, most patients had been given radiochemotherapy with temozolomide as standard therapy, while the rest had received either radiotherapy alone or temozolomide alone. Peripheral blood was drawn at six visits: V03 (baseline), V05, V07, V10, V12 and V13. Longitudinal TCRB deep sequencing was done for 25 treated patients, wherever samples were available for exploratory analyses.

Broad study findings and their caveats: The authors stated that sample limitations prevented analyses of patient blood samples from being reproduced. Immune responses induced by the vaccine were seen in around 93% of patients across multiple MHC alleles. PBMC samples for TCRB deep sequencing were selected based on availability. Changes in the top peripheral T cell clonotypes picked up by TCRB sequencing did not appear to be linked to pseudoprogression.

A note on this clone: Its antigen has not been determined. The input lacks base qualities; no much larger clone sits a single base away.

The time point label, as the study defines it: week 5, during vaccination. Every vaccine dose consisted of 300 ug of a 20-mer mutant IDH1 peptide in Montanide, administered subcutaneously together with topical imiquimod. The donors had newly diagnosed IDH1-mutant astrocytomas of WHO grade 3 or 4 that showed loss of nuclear ATRX. The samples were drawn from NOA16, a multicentre, single-arm, open-label phase I trial in Germany that tested a mutant IDH1 peptide vaccine in humans for the first time. Genomic DNA for TCRB sequencing was isolated from EDTA blood with the DNeasy Blood and Tissue Kit. The method behind the library was the immunoSEQ multiplex PCR assay. Following the manufacturer's protocol, the hsTCRB Kit was used to amplify rearranged TCR beta chain sequences. An Illumina MiSeq was used to sequence the TCRB libraries. As for the original processing: Demultiplexing, trimming and gene mapping were performed with the kit vendor's proprietary platform. TCRdb limited this immuneACCESS table to in-frame rearrangements with V and J called. A share of clones is missing; checked studies link under half to unresolved V genes, and the rest is unexplained. V and J calls and clone size are as listed in that table; D and trimming were resolved from the DNA. The sample table records about 38,000 clones; approximately 78% of these occur just once. The ten largest clones add up to approximately 5.7% of the sample.

Reading from cysteine to phenylalanine, the CDR3 counts 12 amino acids. Only CDR3 DNA remains: 36 bases, in frame from the first base. CDR1 and CDR2, per the germline V gene, are SNHLY and FYNNEI. At the junction V is shortened by 3 bases and J by 6 bases, with 7 bases in between. Here the sequenced sample was PBMCs, taken from a glioma patient whose treatment included an IDH1 peptide vaccine. Recombination joined TRBV2 with TRBJ2-3; the D segment could be TRBD1, given 6 matching bases. This clonotype was sampled from a man aged 35 to 55 with glioma. The nucleotide sequence is given as TGTGCCAGCAGTGACCAGGGGGATACGCAGTATTTT. Translated, it gives CASSDQGDTQYF.